Following are 13 T cell receptor beta chains from one sample sequenced in a study of molecular identifiers for immune sequencing clone quantification (dated by TCRdb to 2016 to 2018). The library was generated by PCR. Sequencing was performed on a NextSeq 500. TCRdb handled the public reads itself, with Q25 trimming in fastp and clone calling in MiXCR, and kept productive beta chains. Records with the same CDR3 protein are collapsed into one entry carrying the most frequent genes and DNA. This sample is represented by 75,000 to 95,000 distinct CDR3 sequences; approximately 23% of them were singletons. The ten largest clonotypes hold 0.6% to 0.95% of the sample. Sequenced input: naive CD8+ T cells from blood, with Jurkat cell RNA spiked in. The cell subset or site label on this specimen signifies: FACS-sorted CD8+CD4-CCR7+CD45RA+ naive T cells. These receptors were taken from a human donor in good health. Some libraries in this study had Jurkat cell RNA spiked in.

The V call is TRBV9, the J call TRBJ1-1; no clear D. Trimming took 0 bases from V and 5 from J, leaving 11 bases between them. This CDR3 region has 14 residues. Per germline, CDR1 SGDLS and CDR2 YYNGEE. The CDR3 loop reads CASSVEGLGTEAFF. DNA for the CDR3: TGTGCCAGCAGCGTAGAAGGTCTTGGTACTGAAGCTTTCTTT.

The chain employs TRBV6-2 or TRBV6-3 and TRBJ2-3; TRBD2 might be the D (5 bases). The V end lost 5 bases, the J end lost 0 bases, and 21 bases lay between the germline ends. CDR3 size: 18 residues. Germline assignment: CDR1 MNHEY and CDR2 SVGEGT. CDR3 protein: CASSTPVLGTGSTDTQYF. The CDR3 DNA is TGTGCCAGCAGTACCCCGGTATTGGGAACGGGGAGCACAGATACGCAGTATTTT.

This clonotype appeared a few times. The chain combines TRBV20-1 with TRBJ1-6; the match to TRBD1 covers 12 bases. The CDR3 consists of 21 residues. V lost 5 bases to trimming and J lost 6 bases; unmatched junction nucleotides: 23. CDR1 is DFQATT, CDR2 SNEGSKA, per germline (reference sequence). The CDR3 nucleotides read TGCAGTGCTCTCCGAGGAGGGGACAGGGGGCTTACGGGTACTACTAATTCACCCCTCCACTTT. This gives the protein CSALRGGDRGLTGTTNSPLHF.

CDR3 nucleotides: TGTGCCAGCAGCTTCCTCCCTGGAAAGGGGATCACTGAAGCTTTCTTT. This translates into CASSFLPGKGITEAFF. This rearrangement joins TRBV7-9 to TRBJ1-1; possible D gene TRBD1, 5 bases. The CDR3 is 16 amino acids. Between the trimmed V and J ends, which lost 3 bases and 4 bases, there was a span of 18 bases. Germline-derived CDR1 and CDR2 are SEHNR and FQNEAQ (reference sequence).

This CDR3 is CASSYGLNQPQHF. The CDR3, as DNA: TGTGCCAGCAGTTATGGCCTTAATCAGCCCCAGCATTTT. The chain has TRBV6-2 or TRBV6-3 and TRBJ1-5; no firm D call. CDR3 length: 13 residues. V dropped 3 bases and J dropped 4 bases, with 7 bases sitting between them. The germline V gene encodes CDR1 MNHEY and CDR2 SVGEGT.

This clonotype was observed at least ten times. The V and J genes are TRBV6-5 and TRBJ1-4; tentatively, D is TRBD1 (5 bases). The germline CDR1 and CDR2 sequences are MNHEY and SVGAGI. This CDR3 has 15 amino acids. V shed 8 bases and J shed 0 bases, with 13 bases lying between them. The CDR3 nucleotides read TGTGCCAGCGGGACGGACTTCTCAACTAATGAAAAACTGTTTTTT. Its protein is CASGTDFSTNEKLFF.

The chain is built from TRBV9 and TRBJ2-5, with a weak D call TRBD2 (7 bases). The CDR3 runs to 14 residues. V gave up 0 bases and J gave up 5 bases, with 11 bases separating them. Germline V gene lookup returns CDR1 SGDLS and CDR2 YYNGEE. Here the CDR3 reads CASSVEGGTETQYF. DNA for the CDR3: TGTGCCAGCAGCGTAGAGGGGGGGACGGAGACCCAGTACTTC.

This clonotype was recorded at least ten times. V is TRBV4-1 and J is TRBJ1-4; D unresolved. Germline V gives CDR1 MGHRA, CDR2 YSYEKL. The CDR3 spans 18 residues. Between the trimmed V and J ends, which lost 0 bases and 4 bases, there was a span of 18 bases. The CDR3 reads CASSQEQPRGPFNEKLFF. The CDR3 nucleotides are TGCGCCAGCAGCCAAGAACAGCCCCGCGGGCCCTTTAATGAAAAACTGTTTTTT.

V is TRBV5-1 and J is TRBJ2-7, with 7 bases lining up with TRBD1. V lost 4 bases, J lost 4 bases, and 8 bases stayed unmatched. Germline CDR1 is SGHRS and CDR2 is YFSETQ. This CDR3 comprises 14 residues. CDR3 protein: CASSPVQGIYEQYF. CDR3 nucleotides: TGCGCCAGCAGCCCGGTACAGGGGATATACGAGCAGTACTTC.

Notes on this clonotype: Since a much larger clone is just one base distant, this may be a read error. This chain uses TRBV2 with TRBJ1-1; TRBD1 is a possible D gene (5 bases). The germline gives CDR1 SNHLY, CDR2 FYNNEI. The CDR3 has 13 residues. The CDR3: CAGSEGVGTEAFF. As DNA, the CDR3 is TGTGCCGGCAGTGAAGGGGTTGGCACTGAAGCTTTCTTT.

This chain joins TRBV6-1 and TRBJ1-1; D may be TRBD1 (6 bases). The V end lost 3 bases, the J end lost 3 bases, and 20 bases lay between the germline ends. The CDR3 loop spans 17 amino acids. Germline loops: CDR1 MNHNS, CDR2 SASEGT. The CDR3 spells CASSEDSFFNGYTEAFF. In DNA, the CDR3 is TGTGCCAGCAGTGAGGACAGCTTCTTTAATGGGTACACTGAAGCTTTCTTT.

The chain couples TRBV4-1 to TRBJ2-7; D unclear. This CDR3 region has 15 residues. Trimming stripped 0 bases from V and 3 bases from J, with 12 bases between. Germline V lookup: CDR1 MGHRA, CDR2 YSYEKL. CDR3 sequence: CASSQDKGFLYEQYF. CDR3 sequence (DNA): TGCGCCAGCAGCCAAGATAAAGGTTTTCTCTACGAGCAGTACTTC.

This clonotype showed up many times. The chain is built from TRBV7-9 and TRBJ2-7; TRBD2 might be the D (6 bases). CDR3 length equals 16 residues. V was shortened by 5 bases and J by 9 bases, with 26 bases between the two germline ends. Germline loops: CDR1 SEHNR, CDR2 FQNEAQ (reference sequence). The CDR3 coding sequence is TGTGCCAGCAGCCCGGCTGGGCAGGGCCTCCCGGAGGGGCAGTACTTC. Encoded protein: CASSPAGQGLPEGQYF.